This TCR beta chain was captured in a study of T-cell reconstitution after alpha-beta-depleted transplantation in children. This CDR3 comprises 13 residues. Trimming shortened V by 5 bases and J by 5 bases, and 12 bases separated the two germline ends. Germline V gene data show CDR1 as SSHAT and CDR2 as FNYEAQ (reference sequence). Whole-study findings and limits: By one year post-transplant, T-cell counts and diversity largely arose from T cells that were newly produced.

Notes on this clonotype: Its antigen is not identified.

Unique molecular identifiers were used to barcode this TCRbeta library. TCRdb reprocessed the PCR reads via MiXCR and lists one record per CDR3 protein. The repertoire holds 250,000 to 400,000 distinct CDR3 sequences, with around 25% as singletons. The chain recombines TRBV7-7 with TRBJ2-5; D may be TRBD2 (6 bases). The source material was PBMCs, mostly from graft donor cells, sampled 180 days after TCRalphabeta/CD19-depleted stem cell transplant. This TCR came from a male patient aged 5 to 17 who had a stem cell transplant for acute lymphoblastic leukemia, so the T cells may come from the graft donor. In nucleotides, the CDR3 is TGTGCCAGCAGCGACGGGAGTTGGGAGACCCAGTACTTC. Translation: CASSDGSWETQYF. The full variable domain, with the rest looked up from reference TRBV7-7 and TRBJ2-5, is GAGVSQSPRYKVTKRGQDVTLRCDPISSHATLYWYQQALGQGPEFLTYFNYEAQPDKSGLPSDRFSAERPEGSISTLTIQRTEQRDSAMYRCASSDGSWETQYFGPGTRLLVL.